This entry lists 4 T cell receptor beta chains sequenced from one sample in a study of cytomegalovirus exposure and HLA in healthy donors. Assay: immunoSEQ multiplex PCR; the TCRdb copy retains only in-frame clones and omits some. This sample has fewer than 200,000 clones, with approximately 96% found just once. The sample taken for sequencing was PBMCs. Source of these receptors: a woman in her late teens or twenties in good health and CMV-seronegative.

The V and J genes are TRBV5-1 and TRBJ1-1, with unresolved D. The germline CDR1 and CDR2 sequences are SGHRS and YFSETQ. This CDR3 region has 13 residues. V was pared by 3 bases and J by 6 bases, with 12 bases between. This chain's CDR3 is CASSSRLDAEAFF. The CDR3 bases are TGCGCCAGCAGCTCGAGGCTTGACGCTGAAGCTTTCTTT.

V gene TRBV11-3 combines with J gene TRBJ2-5; 8 bases match TRBD2. The junction had 5 bases not matched to a gene; V was cut back by 1 base and J by 4 bases. CDR1 and CDR2 (germline): SGHNT, YENEEA. The CDR3 consists of 15 residues. The CDR3 loop is CASSLGEAGGETQYF. The DNA of the CDR3 is TGTGCCAGCAGCTTAGGGGAGGCGGGGGGAGAGACCCAGTACTTC.

This rearrangement joins TRBV18 to TRBJ2-7; possible D gene TRBD1, 5 bases. The length of the CDR3 is 12 residues. Germline-derived CDR1 and CDR2 are KGHSH and LQKENI. V lost 2 bases, J lost 3 bases, and 5 bases lay in between. CDR3: CASSPRGYEQYF. The CDR3, as DNA: TGTGCCAGCTCACCAAGGGGCTACGAGCAGTACTTC.

The J gene is TRBJ1-5, the V gene TRBV6-1, with D possibly matching TRBD1 (6 bases). The V end lost 5 bases, the J end lost 6 bases, and 11 bases lay between the germline ends. The CDR3 consists of 13 residues. Germline V gene lookup returns CDR1 MNHNS and CDR2 SASEGT. Here the CDR3 DNA reads TGTGCCAGCAGTAATAGGGGGGGTCAGCCCCAGCATTTT. The encoded protein is CASSNRGGQPQHF.